A single sample is the source of the 13 T cell receptor beta chains below, sequenced in a study of blood T cell repertoires in COVID-19. Sequenced by immunoSEQ multiplex PCR; TCRdb stores in-frame clones only, minus some. The sample holds 150,000 to 200,000 clones; roughly 80% are singletons and the top ten take roughly an eighth. Sequences were obtained from PBMCs or T cells enriched from blood (not recorded which). Receptors were obtained from a man aged 55-75 years who had been exposed to COVID-19.

This clone is medium-sized (0.01 to 0.1%) by share. V is TRBV7-9 and J is TRBJ2-2; TRBD1 might be the D (6 bases). The germline V gene encodes CDR1 SEHNR and CDR2 FQNEAQ (reference sequence). Trimming removed 2 bases at V and 0 bases at J, with 10 bases between. This CDR3 comprises 16 residues. CDR3 sequence reads: CASSLRQGSNTGELFF. The CDR3 region has the DNA TGTGCCAGCAGCTTAAGGCAGGGGTCGAACACCGGGGAGCTGTTTTTT.

This clone was detected a few times. This rearrangement joins TRBV25-1 to TRBJ2-5; a possible D gene is TRBD1 (5 bases). The CDR3 covers 18 residues. Trimming took 0 bases from V and 1 from J, leaving 18 bases between them. Germline-derived CDR1 and CDR2 are MGHDK and SYGVNS. CDR3 sequence: CASSEYWLVDSSQETQYF. The DNA of the CDR3 is TGTGCCAGCAGTGAATATTGGTTGGTTGACAGCTCCCAAGAGACCCAGTACTTC.

In its sample, this clone was seen a few times. Additional DNA sequences in this sample encode the identical CDR3. The chain uses TRBV5-1 and TRBJ1-2; D remains ambiguous. Between the trimmed V and J ends, which lost 0 bases and 2 bases, there was a span of 8 bases. Looked up from germline, CDR1 is SGHRS and CDR2 is YFSETQ. The CDR3 is 14 amino acids. CDR3 amino acids: CASSLGAPNYGYTF. The DNA for the CDR3 is TGCGCCAGCAGCTTGGGCGCACCCAACTATGGCTACACCTTC.

V usage is TRBV11-2 and J usage is TRBJ1-3; no reliable D call. CDR1 is SGHAT and CDR2 is FQNNGV in the germline V gene. The CDR3 extends over 15 amino acids. V shed 1 base and J shed 0 bases, with 7 bases lying between them. The DNA of the CDR3 is TGTGCCAGCAGCTTAGGGGCAAACTCTGGAAACACCATATATTTT. Encoded protein: CASSLGANSGNTIYF.

The chain has TRBV3-1 (or the pseudogene TRBV3-2) and TRBJ2-2, with a tentative D call TRBD2 (5 bases). V lost 3 bases and J lost 1, with 9 bases in between. CDR1 is LGHDT and CDR2 is YNNKEL in the germline V gene (reference sequence). The CDR3 is made up of 15 amino acids. The CDR3 reads CASSQGARNTGELFF. The CDR3 DNA follows: TGTGCCAGCAGCCAGGGAGCGCGGAACACCGGGGAGCTGTTTTTT.

J is TRBJ1-2 and V is TRBV27; unclear D gene. Germline CDR1 is MNHEY and CDR2 is SMNVEV (reference sequence). There are 16 residues in the CDR3. The V and J ends lost 7 bases and 4 bases respectively, with 22 bases between them. The DNA for the CDR3 is TGTGCCAGCACCCCTACCCGCCCGGGGAATGTCTATGGCTACACCTTC. Encoded protein: CASTPTRPGNVYGYTF.

This rearrangement joins TRBV19 to TRBJ2-7; weak D call: TRBD1 (6 bases). CDR1 and CDR2 (germline): LNHDA, SQIVND (reference sequence). The V and J ends lost 10 bases and 3 bases respectively, with 13 bases between them. The CDR3 is made up of 12 amino acids. The CDR3 coding sequence is TGTGCCACAGGACAGAAAAACTACGAGCAGTACTTC. It yields the protein CATGQKNYEQYF.

The chain is built from TRBV6-5 and TRBJ1-1, with D perhaps TRBD1 (5 bases). CDR3 length equals 14 residues. Germline V gene sequence: CDR1 MNHEY, CDR2 SVGAGI. V gave up 5 bases and J gave up 0 bases, with 10 bases separating them. CDR3 protein: CASSRQTMNTEAFF. CDR3 coding DNA: TGTGCCAGCAGTAGACAGACCATGAACACTGAAGCTTTCTTT.

This clone was picked up one time. The chain combines TRBV18 with TRBJ2-3; no reliable D call. This CDR3 region has 14 residues. Germline lookup yields CDR1 KGHSH and CDR2 LQKENI. Trimming removed 4 bases from V and 1 base from J, with 9 bases in between. The chain's CDR3 is CASSQELGTDTQYF. CDR3 nucleotides: TGTGCCAGCTCACAAGAGTTGGGCACAGATACGCAGTATTTT.

This chain connects TRBV5-4 to TRBJ1-1; D may be TRBD1 (6 bases). The CDR3 runs 15 residues. V shed 0 bases and J shed 1 base, with 10 bases lying between them. The germline V gene encodes CDR1 SGHNT and CDR2 YYREEE (reference sequence). The CDR3: CASSLVQGWNTEAFF. The CDR3 nucleotides are TGTGCCAGCAGCTTGGTCCAGGGGTGGAACACTGAAGCTTTCTTT.

CDR3 loop: CAIRSPIASGRAESYNEQFF. In nucleotides, the CDR3 is TGTGCCATCAGGAGTCCTATAGCTAGCGGGAGGGCCGAATCCTACAATGAGCAGTTCTTC. This chain links TRBV10-3 with TRBJ2-1, with 12 bases lining up with TRBD2. The junction had 16 bases not matched to a gene; V was cut back by 6 bases and J by 1 base. This CDR3 contains 20 residues. From germline, CDR1 is ENHRY and CDR2 SYGVKD.

The chain is built from TRBV21-1 and TRBJ2-1; the tabulated D call, TRBD2, remains unverified against the DNA. TRBV21-1 is termed a pseudogene. This CDR3 contains 21 residues. CDR3: CASSQNPRTSGTSEGSNEQFF. The CDR3 DNA reads TGTGCCAGCAGCCAAAACCCAAGAACTAGCGGGACGTCGGAGGGTAGCAATGAGCAGTTCTTC.

The chain carries TRBV7-9 and TRBJ1-1; D is uncertain. The CDR3 totals 12 residues. Looked up from germline, CDR1 is SEHNR and CDR2 is FQNEAQ (reference sequence). V lost 1 base, J lost 7 bases, and 7 bases lay in between. CDR3 DNA sequence: TGTGCCAGCAGCTTAGACAGATTTGAAGCTTTCTTT. As protein: CASSLDRFEAFF.